This is a list of T cell receptor beta chains from one sample in a study of naive and memory T cell subsets. TCRdb re-called the UMI-ligation and nested PCR reads with MiXCR, one entry per CDR3 protein. In the table there are tens of thousands of distinct CDR3 sequences, around 12% of which are singletons. Sequencing was carried out using central memory CD4+ T cells from blood. All receptors derive from a human donor in good health. Each CDR3 is given with its conserved first and last residue. D genes are given only for firm matches. Clone sizes are given selectively: once, few, many, or a class where the clone is expanded.

d_gene	abundance	j_gene	v_gene	CDR3nt	CDR3aa
TRBD2	.	TRBJ2-1	TRBV12-3/TRBV12-4	TGTGCCAGCAGAATAGCGGGAGGGGCCTACAATGAGCAGTTCTTC	CASRIAGGAYNEQFF
TRBD2	.	TRBJ2-3	TRBV20-1	TGCAGTGCAAATAGAGCCGAACTAGCGGGAGTTACAGATACGCAGTATTTT	CSANRAELAGVTDTQYF
.	many	TRBJ1-5	TRBV29-1	TGCAGCGTTGCAGCCCCCGGACGGAACAATCAGCCCCAGCATTTT	CSVAAPGRNNQPQHF
.	few	TRBJ2-2	TRBV15	TGTGCCACCAGCAGAGATTCCCCGGGAAGGGGCGGACGCACCGGGGAGCTGTTTTTT	CATSRDSPGRGGRTGELFF
TRBD1	.	TRBJ1-4	TRBV7-2	TGTGCCAGCAGCTTTAAAGGGGGCGCCGGTGAAAAACTGTTTTTT	CASSFKGGAGEKLFF
TRBD1	.	TRBJ1-2	TRBV10-3	TGTGCCATCAGTTACCCGGGACAGCCCAACGTACCCTATGGCTACACCTTC	CAISYPGQPNVPYGYTF
TRBD1	many	TRBJ2-6	TRBV29-1	TGCAGCGTGGACAGGGCCACCGGGGCCAACGTCCTGACTTTC	CSVDRATGANVLTF
.	few	TRBJ1-5	TRBV2	TGTGCCAGCAATCAGAATTCCAATCAGCCCCAGCATTTT	CASNQNSNQPQHF
TRBD2	many	TRBJ2-3	TRBV20-1	TGCAGTGCACAAACGAGCGGGACGAATACGCAGTATTTT	CSAQTSGTNTQYF
TRBD2	many	TRBJ2-7	TRBV6-5	TGTGCCAGCAGACCTTCCGGGACTAGCGGGTCCTACGAGCAGTACTTC	CASRPSGTSGSYEQYF
TRBD1	few	TRBJ1-5	TRBV5-8	TGTGCCAGCAGCTTGTTGTCACAGGGGGAAGGGAAGCCCCAGCATTTT	CASSLLSQGEGKPQHF
.	few	TRBJ2-1	TRBV3-1	TGTGCCAGCAGCCGCACCGTCCGTGAGCAGTTCTTC	CASSRTVREQFF
.	.	TRBJ2-1	TRBV10-3	TGTGCCATCAGCGGGACACGAGGAAATGAGCAGTTCTTC	CAISGTRGNEQFF
TRBD1	few	TRBJ1-4	TRBV5-1	TGCGCCAGCAGCCCAGGACAGGGGAAACGCGAAAAACTGTTTTTT	CASSPGQGKREKLFF
.	few	TRBJ2-1	TRBV29-1	TGCAGCGTCGAGGACTCGGTGGAGTTCTTC	CSVEDSVEFF
.	few	TRBJ2-1	TRBV24-1	TGTGCCACCAGTGACCCGGGAAACAATGAGCAGTTCTTC	CATSDPGNNEQFF
.	.	TRBJ1-2	TRBV7-8	TGTGCCAGCAGCATGGACGGAGGCCGTGCTGATGGCTACACCTTC	CASSMDGGRADGYTF
TRBD1	.	TRBJ2-1	TRBV29-1	TGCAGCGTTGTAAGACAGGGGGAGAGTGAGCAGTTCTTC	CSVVRQGESEQFF
.	many	TRBJ2-6	TRBV6-2/TRBV6-3	TGTGCCAGCAGTTACAACGCGGTCGGAGGGGCCAACGTCCTGACTTTC	CASSYNAVGGANVLTF
.	many	TRBJ1-2	TRBV20-1	TGCAGTGCTAGCCTGAAGCGGGGACCTAACTATGGCTACACCTTC	CSASLKRGPNYGYTF
.	once	TRBJ1-6	TRBV30	TGTGCCTGGGGGACGGATAATTCACCCCTCCACTTT	CAWGTDNSPLHF
.	many	TRBJ2-2	TRBV20-1	TGCAGTGCTCCGATTGGCGGGATGAACACCGGGGAGCTGTTTTTT	CSAPIGGMNTGELFF
.	many	TRBJ2-1	TRBV7-9	TGTGCCAGCAGCTTACATTCAGCGTACAATGAGCAGTTCTTC	CASSLHSAYNEQFF
TRBD1	many	TRBJ1-4	TRBV6-1	TGTGCCAGCAGCTGGGGACAGGGGTATGAAAAACTGTTTTTT	CASSWGQGYEKLFF
.	many	TRBJ1-2	TRBV6-5	TGTGCCAGCAGTCCGTCTGGTATAGCTAACTATGGCTACACCTTC	CASSPSGIANYGYTF
.	few	TRBJ2-3	TRBV6-1	TGTGCCAGCAGTGAAATGCAGGGTTTCACAGATACGCAGTATTTT	CASSEMQGFTDTQYF
TRBD2	few	TRBJ2-3	TRBV20-1	TGCAGTGCTACCCCGGCCGGGAGGGCCGGGACTAGCGGGAGCACAGATACGCAGTATTTT	CSATPAGRAGTSGSTDTQYF
.	few	TRBJ1-3	TRBV7-2	TGTGCCAGCAGCCGCCTACAGGGTGCGGGAAACACCATATATTTT	CASSRLQGAGNTIYF
.	.	TRBJ2-3	TRBV6-2/TRBV6-3	TGTGCCAGCAGTTACCGAGGTTCGCGTAGCACAGATACGCAGTATTTT	CASSYRGSRSTDTQYF
TRBD2	.	TRBJ2-3	TRBV9	TGTGCCAGCAGCGGGACTAGCGGGAGGGCCACAGATACGCAGTATTTT	CASSGTSGRATDTQYF
TRBD1	few	TRBJ1-1	TRBV20-1	TGCAGTGCGACGATCCGGACAGGGAACACTGAAGCTTTCTTT	CSATIRTGNTEAFF
.	few	TRBJ1-3	TRBV18	TGTGCCAGCTCACCACAGGCAGTCTCTGGAAACACCATATATTTT	CASSPQAVSGNTIYF